The present TCR beta chain was sequenced within a study of neurological immune-mediated disorders. Study in general: Multiple sclerosis patients (n ≈ 34) included roughly 30 with relapsing-remitting and 3 with secondary progressive disease.

This CDR3 comprises 13 residues. Per germline, CDR1 SGHRS and CDR2 YFSETQ. With 5 bases removed from V and 0 bases from J, the gap between germline ends came to 8 bases. This clonotype has a count of ten or more. Antigen: not known. Overall study results and limits: The study found the most TCR clonal expansion in HTLV-1-associated myelopathy and the least in multiple sclerosis, below healthy controls.

With 10-nucleotide random UMIs included, cDNA was synthesized by 5'RACE. Every sequencing run produced over 180 million TCR-beta sequences, and the sequences from any one run covered 15-18 subjects. TCRdb processed the 5' RACE reads anew with MiXCR; each CDR3 protein has one entry. The data contain 35,000 to 50,000 distinct CDR3 sequences, 2.5% of them singletons. The genes are TRBV5-1 and TRBJ1-1; no clear D. The receptor's source is a man aged 50 to 60 with multiple sclerosis. The source material was PBMCs. The CDR3 DNA follows: TGCGCCAGCAGAAGGGAAATGAACACTGAAGCTTTCTTT. This codes for CASRREMNTEAFF.